Below are 23 T cell receptor beta chains sequenced from a single sample in a study of cytomegalovirus exposure and HLA in healthy donors. The PCR contained 60 Vbeta and 13 Jbeta primers. Profiling relied on immunoSEQ multiplex PCR, and the TCRdb table lists in-frame clones only, not all of them. This table holds 200,000 or so clones, about two thirds found once. Sequencing was carried out using PBMCs. The receptor source for this set is a man aged 35 to 55 in good health and CMV-seropositive.

The chain couples TRBV19 to TRBJ2-1; TRBD2 matches 9 bases. This CDR3 comprises 14 residues. The V gene end was trimmed by 7 bases and the J gene end by 3 bases; junction bases not matched to a gene: 4. Germline lookup yields CDR1 LNHDA and CDR2 SQIVND (reference sequence). The CDR3 sequence is CASKLAGDYNEQFF. The CDR3, as DNA: TGTGCCAGTAAATTAGCGGGGGACTACAATGAGCAGTTCTTC.

This clone turned up a few times. The chain employs TRBV7-3 and TRBJ2-3; unclear D gene. The CDR3 extends over 15 amino acids. V shed 8 bases and J shed 5 bases, with 20 bases lying between them. CDR1 is SGHTA and CDR2 is FQGTGA in the germline V gene. In DNA, the CDR3 is TGTGCCAGCCCTGAATTGTACAGTGGAAAAGATACGCAGTATTTT. Protein: CASPELYSGKDTQYF.

The chain is built from TRBV5-1 and TRBJ1-2; possible D gene TRBD1, 5 bases. Germline-derived CDR1 and CDR2 are SGHRS and YFSETQ. The germline V and J ends were trimmed by 5 bases and 3 bases, with 20 bases remaining between them. The CDR3 contains 16 residues. The CDR3 coding sequence is TGCGCCAGCAGTCCTTTTTCCGGGGGACTAGACTATGGCTACACCTTC. Protein sequence: CASSPFSGGLDYGYTF.

The genes are TRBV13 and TRBJ1-2; weak D call: TRBD1 (6 bases). Germline values: CDR1 PRHDT, CDR2 FYEKMQ (reference sequence). Trimming shortened V by 5 bases and J by 0 bases, and 10 bases separated the two germline ends. The CDR3 totals 14 residues. The CDR3 nucleotides read TGTGCCAGCAGCACCCGGACAGCTAACTATGGCTACACCTTC. Protein: CASSTRTANYGYTF.

The chain links TRBV28 to TRBJ2-7; 8 nucleotides agree with TRBD1. The CDR3 is made up of 13 amino acids. V lost 7 bases, J lost 6 bases, and 8 bases stayed unmatched. CDR1 is MDHEN, CDR2 SYDVKM, per germline. In DNA form, the CDR3 reads TGTGCCAGCAAACCCGGGACAGGCGGCGAGCAGTACTTC. Amino acids: CASKPGTGGEQYF.

This clone appeared once. This CDR3 is CASSGGRGGNQPQHF. Here the CDR3 DNA reads TGTGCCAGCAGTGGCGGCAGGGGTGGCAATCAGCCCCAGCATTTT. This chain joins TRBV6-1 and TRBJ1-5, with a possible D match to TRBD1 (6 bases). The CDR3 loop spans 15 amino acids. CDR1 and CDR2 (germline): MNHNS, SASEGT. V dropped 4 bases and J dropped 2 bases, with 12 bases sitting between them.

V and J are TRBV7-2 and TRBJ2-3; 8 bases are shared with TRBD1. The length of the CDR3 is 16 residues. With 1 base clipped from V and 0 bases from J, the junction kept 3 bases outside the gene matches. Germline V gene data show CDR1 as SGHTA and CDR2 as FQGNSA. CDR3 coding DNA: TGTGCCAGCAGCTTAGTGGGACAGGCTAGCACAGATACGCAGTATTTT. Amino acids: CASSLVGQASTDTQYF.

This chain uses TRBV6-6 with TRBJ1-6; D is unclear. V shed 0 bases and J shed 7 bases, with 10 bases lying between them. This CDR3 is built from 15 residues. Germline loops: CDR1 MNHNY, CDR2 SVGAGI (reference sequence). As DNA, the CDR3 is TGTGCCAGCAGTTACTCGTTGGAGGGAAATTCACCCCTCCACTTT. The encoded protein is CASSYSLEGNSPLHF.

The sample holds a few counts of this clone. The gene calls are TRBV6-5 and TRBJ1-4; 9 positions agree with TRBD1. The CDR3 is 14 residues long. The germline CDR1 and CDR2 sequences are MNHEY and SVGAGI. Unmatched junction bases numbered 9, after V lost 8 bases and J lost 8 bases. The CDR3 loop reads CASSRDRDTEKLFF. The CDR3, as DNA: TGTGCCAGCTCCCGGGACAGGGATACCGAAAAACTGTTTTTT.

The rearrangement uses TRBV27 and TRBJ1-5, with D possibly TRBD1 on 5 matching bases. V was cut by 8 bases and J by 5 bases, with 19 bases left in between. The CDR3 is 15 residues long. Germline V gene lookup returns CDR1 MNHEY and CDR2 SMNVEV (reference sequence). The CDR3 protein is CASRWVGRGDQPQHF. As DNA, the CDR3 is TGTGCCAGCCGATGGGTGGGGCGTGGGGATCAGCCCCAGCATTTT.

The chain couples TRBV2 to TRBJ2-3, with 7 bases lining up with TRBD2. V trimming: 7 bases; J trimming: 4 bases; junction bases outside the gene matches: 14. The CDR3 spans 16 residues. Germline CDR1 reads SNHLY; CDR2 reads FYNNEI. CDR3 in DNA: TGTGCCAGCATTGCGTCGAGGACTAGTGATCCAGATACGCAGTATTTT. This gives the protein CASIASRTSDPDTQYF.

The chain employs TRBV28 and TRBJ2-7; 8 nucleotides align to TRBD1. This CDR3 is 14 amino acids long. Per the germline V gene, CDR1 is MDHEN and CDR2 is SYDVKM. Germline trimming cut 6 bases from V and 5 bases from J; bases unmatched to any gene: 9. CDR3 bases: TGTGCCAGCAGCCGACCCGACAGGGGAAACGAGCAGTACTTC. Its protein is CASSRPDRGNEQYF. The whole variable domain, remainder taken from reference TRBV28 and TRBJ2-7, is DVKVTQSSRYLVKRTGEKVFLECVQDMDHENMFWYRQDPGLGLRLIYFSYDVKMKEKGDIPEGYSVSREKKERFSLILESASTNQTSMYLCASSRPDRGNEQYFGPGTRLTVT.

V is TRBV11-2 and J is TRBJ1-5, with 8 bases lining up with TRBD1. This CDR3 comprises 15 residues. CDR1 SGHAT and CDR2 FQNNGV come from the germline V gene. With V trimmed by 1 base and J by 5 bases, 4 bases remained unmatched. The CDR3 region has the DNA TGTGCCAGCAGCTTAGGAGGACAGGGTTATCAGCCCCAGCATTTT. This gives the protein CASSLGGQGYQPQHF.

This clone was detected only a few times. This sequence joins TRBV4-2 and TRBJ2-1; 8 bases map to TRBD2. This CDR3 spans 16 amino acids. Unmatched junction bases numbered 7, after V lost 1 base and J lost 5 bases. Per the germline V gene, CDR1 is LGHNA and CDR2 is YNFKEQ. The CDR3 sequence: CASSQASVGGDNEQFF. Written as DNA, the CDR3 is TGTGCCAGCAGCCAAGCCTCTGTCGGGGGGGACAATGAGCAGTTCTTC.

This chain uses TRBV5-1 with TRBJ2-3; TRBD1 matches at 9 bases. The CDR3 covers 17 residues. Germline V lookup: CDR1 SGHRS, CDR2 YFSETQ. V was clipped by 0 bases and J by 4 bases; unmatched bases: 9. The CDR3 protein is CASSLDSGTGNPDTQYF. DNA for the CDR3: TGCGCCAGCAGCTTGGATTCCGGGACAGGGAACCCAGATACGCAGTATTTT.

This clone was seen once. V is TRBV6-8 and J is TRBJ2-7; 8 bases agree with TRBD1. The CDR3 is made up of 14 amino acids. V dropped 4 bases and J dropped 0; count of bases not matched to a gene: 2. Germline V gene data show CDR1 as MNHGY and CDR2 as SAAAGT. CDR3 loop: CASSSGTGSYEQYF. CDR3 bases: TGTGCCAGCAGTTCCGGGACAGGCTCCTACGAGCAGTACTTC.

This chain connects TRBV7-9 to TRBJ1-1; 8 nucleotides match TRBD1. Trimming at V came to 4 bases and at J to 9 bases, leaving 10 bases not matched to a gene. The CDR3 extends over 14 amino acids. The germline gives CDR1 SEHNR, CDR2 FQNEAQ (reference sequence). Here the CDR3 DNA reads TGTGCCAGCAGCTCGGGACAGGACTCATTCAAAGCTTTCTTT. This codes for CASSSGQDSFKAFF.

The chain is built from TRBV5-6 and TRBJ2-2; D unresolved. V lost 4 bases and J lost 4, with 14 bases in between. Per germline, CDR1 SGHDT and CDR2 YYEEEE. The CDR3 length is 15 residues. The CDR3 coding sequence is TGTGCCAGCAGCCACCTTGACGGAGCCACCGGGGAGCTGTTTTTT. It specifies CASSHLDGATGELFF.

This clone turned up a few times. The gene calls are TRBV28 and TRBJ1-5; a weak D match, TRBD1 (5 bases). Germline CDR1 reads MDHEN; CDR2 reads SYDVKM. V shed 10 bases and J shed 0 bases, with 19 bases lying between them. This CDR3 is built from 16 residues. The CDR3 loop is CATSPQGIPSNQPQHF. CDR3 sequence (DNA): TGTGCCACCTCCCCGCAGGGCATCCCTAGCAATCAGCCCCAGCATTTT.

The V gene is TRBV28, the J gene TRBJ2-7, with D possibly being TRBD1 (5 bases). The germline V and J ends were trimmed by 3 bases and 2 bases, with 14 bases remaining between them. CDR3 length: 15 residues. Germline V gene sequence: CDR1 MDHEN, CDR2 SYDVKM. The DNA of the CDR3 is TGTGCCAGCAGTTTTGGAGCAGGGTGGCCCTACGAGCAGTACTTC. It codes for CASSFGAGWPYEQYF.

A few counts support this clone. This chain links TRBV5-8 with TRBJ1-1; D possibly corresponds to TRBD1 (6 bases). Germline V lookup: CDR1 SGHTS, CDR2 YDEGEE. V lost 0 bases, J lost 6 bases, and 15 bases lay in between. The CDR3 runs to 15 residues. This CDR3 reads CASSLGFDRTPEAFF. The CDR3 coding sequence is TGTGCCAGCAGCTTGGGTTTTGACAGGACCCCTGAAGCTTTCTTT.

Points on this clone: Sequence at one end of the junction differs from germline and may be a read error. This chain connects TRBV28 to TRBJ2-7, with D possibly being TRBD1 (5 bases). CDR1 and CDR2 from the germline V gene are MDHEN and SYDVKM. The CDR3 is made up of 11 amino acids. The CDR3 nucleotides read TGTGCCAGCGGGGTGGGGCAAAGCGAGAACTTC. Its translation is CASGVGQSENF. The full variable domain, with the rest looked up from reference TRBV28 and TRBJ2-7, is DVKVTQSSRYLVKRTGEKVFLECVQDMDHENMFWYRQDPGLGLRLIYFSYDVKMKEKGDIPEGYSVSREKKERFSLILESASTNQTSMYLCASGVGQSENFGPGTRLTVT.

This sequence joins TRBV6-6 and TRBJ2-7, with 7 bases lining up with TRBD1. The CDR3 runs to 15 residues. Germline values: CDR1 MNHNY, CDR2 SVGAGI (reference sequence). V was pared by 5 bases and J by 1 base, with 8 bases of the junction left unmatched. As DNA, the CDR3 is TGTGCCAGCAGTCCGGGACAGACCCATTCCTACGAGCAGTACTTC. It specifies CASSPGQTHSYEQYF.